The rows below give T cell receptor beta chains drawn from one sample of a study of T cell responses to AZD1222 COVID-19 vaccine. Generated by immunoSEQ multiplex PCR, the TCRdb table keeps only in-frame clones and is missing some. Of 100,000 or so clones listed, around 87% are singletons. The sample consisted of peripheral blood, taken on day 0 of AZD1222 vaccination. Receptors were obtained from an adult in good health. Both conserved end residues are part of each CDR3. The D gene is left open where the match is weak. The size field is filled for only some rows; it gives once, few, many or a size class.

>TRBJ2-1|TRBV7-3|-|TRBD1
TGTGCCAGCAGCAAGGACAGGGTCGACGAGCAGTTCTTC
CASSKDRVDEQFF
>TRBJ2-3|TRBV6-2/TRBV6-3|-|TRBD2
TGTGCCAGCAGTTATAACCTCCAGCGGGAGGGACGCACAAGAGATACGCAGTATTTT
CASSYNLQREGRTRDTQYF
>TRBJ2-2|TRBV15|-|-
TGTGCCACCAGCCCACTAAGGGGGTACACCGGGGAGCTGTTTTTT
CATSPLRGYTGELFF
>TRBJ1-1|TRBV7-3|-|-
TGTGCCAGCAGCCCACAGGGTTCGATGAACACTGAAGCTTTCTTT
CASSPQGSMNTEAFF
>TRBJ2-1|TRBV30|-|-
TGTGCCGAGGACAGTGGTCTACTTGATGAGCAGTTCTTC
CAEDSGLLDEQFF
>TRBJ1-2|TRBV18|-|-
TGTGCCAGCTCACCACCGGGATCCAGCTATGGCTACACCTTC
CASSPPGSSYGYTF
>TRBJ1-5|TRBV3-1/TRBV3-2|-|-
TGTGCCAGCAGCCAAGTACGAGATAGCAATCAGCCCCAGCATTTT
CASSQVRDSNQPQHF
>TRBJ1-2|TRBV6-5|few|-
TGTGCCAGCAGTTACTCGAAGGTATCGGACTATGGCTACACCTTC
CASSYSKVSDYGYTF
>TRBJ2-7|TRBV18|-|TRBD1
TGTGCCAGCTCGCCAGACAGGGCTGTAGGCGAGCAGTACTTC
CASSPDRAVGEQYF
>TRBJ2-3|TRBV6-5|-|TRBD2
TGTGCCACCGCGGGAGGCCGCTGGGATACGCAGTATTTT
CATAGGRWDTQYF
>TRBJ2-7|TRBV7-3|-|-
TGTGCCAGCAGCTCGGCCGGCACAGAGCAGTACTTC
CASSSAGTEQYF
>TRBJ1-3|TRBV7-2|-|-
TGTGCCAGCAGCCGGCCGGGCGGTAAAAACACCATATATTTT
CASSRPGGKNTIYF
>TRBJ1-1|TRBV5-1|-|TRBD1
TGCGCCAGCAGCGTCGACAGGGGTAACACTGAAGCTTTCTTT
CASSVDRGNTEAFF